This TCR beta chain was recorded in a study of T cell responses to AZD1222 COVID-19 vaccine. This CDR3 comprises 13 residues. Trimming took 4 bases from V and 2 from J; bases not matched to a gene: 1. Per germline, CDR1 MNHEY and CDR2 SMNVEV (reference sequence). In regard to this clone: What it binds is not known.

The table came from immunoSEQ multiplex PCR; TCRdb's copy has only in-frame clones and leaves some out. The repertoire holds around 97,000 clones, with 88% as singletons. Study-wide findings and caveats: Researchers took repertoire samples only after the peak T cell response had come. Unmutated variant regions are reportedly targeted by nearly half of spike-specific TCRs.

The chain couples TRBV27 to TRBJ2-7; 8 bases are shared with TRBD1. This sample comprised peripheral blood, obtained on day 0 of AZD1222 vaccination. The sequence derives from an adult in good health. The CDR3 sequence is CASSSDRAYEQYF. In nucleotides, the CDR3 is TGTGCCAGCAGTTCGGACAGGGCCTACGAGCAGTACTTC.